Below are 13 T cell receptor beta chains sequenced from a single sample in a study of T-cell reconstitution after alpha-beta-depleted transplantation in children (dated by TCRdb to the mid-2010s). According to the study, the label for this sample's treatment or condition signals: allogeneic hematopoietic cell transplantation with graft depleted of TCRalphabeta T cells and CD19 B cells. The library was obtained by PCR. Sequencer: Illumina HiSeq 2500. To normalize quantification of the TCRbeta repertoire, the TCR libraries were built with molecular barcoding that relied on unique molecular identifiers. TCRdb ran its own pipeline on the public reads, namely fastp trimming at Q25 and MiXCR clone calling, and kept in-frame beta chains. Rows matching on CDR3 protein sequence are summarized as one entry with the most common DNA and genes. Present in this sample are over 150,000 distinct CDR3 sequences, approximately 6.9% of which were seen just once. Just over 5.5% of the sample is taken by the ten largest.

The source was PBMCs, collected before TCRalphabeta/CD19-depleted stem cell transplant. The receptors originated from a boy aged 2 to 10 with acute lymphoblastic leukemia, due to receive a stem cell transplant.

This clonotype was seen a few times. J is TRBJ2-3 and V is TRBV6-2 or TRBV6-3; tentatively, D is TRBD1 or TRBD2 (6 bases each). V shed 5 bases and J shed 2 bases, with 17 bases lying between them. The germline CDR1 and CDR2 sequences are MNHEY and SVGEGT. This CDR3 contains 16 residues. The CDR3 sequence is CASSPTWGADTDTQYF. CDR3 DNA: TGTGCCAGCAGTCCGACGTGGGGGGCAGACACAGATACGCAGTATTTT.

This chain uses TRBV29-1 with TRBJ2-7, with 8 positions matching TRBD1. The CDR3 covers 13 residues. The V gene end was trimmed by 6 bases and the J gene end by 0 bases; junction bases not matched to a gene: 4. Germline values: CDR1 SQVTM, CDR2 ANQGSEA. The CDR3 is CSVRTGSSYEQYF. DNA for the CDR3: TGCAGCGTGAGGACAGGGAGCTCCTACGAGCAGTACTTC.

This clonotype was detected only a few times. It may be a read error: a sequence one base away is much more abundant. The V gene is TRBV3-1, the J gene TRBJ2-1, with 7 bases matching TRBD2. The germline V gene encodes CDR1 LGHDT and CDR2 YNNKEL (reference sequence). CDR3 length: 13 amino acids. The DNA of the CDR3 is TGTGCCTGCAGCCAGCGGGACTGGTATGAGCAGTTCTTC. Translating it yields CACSQRDWYEQFF.

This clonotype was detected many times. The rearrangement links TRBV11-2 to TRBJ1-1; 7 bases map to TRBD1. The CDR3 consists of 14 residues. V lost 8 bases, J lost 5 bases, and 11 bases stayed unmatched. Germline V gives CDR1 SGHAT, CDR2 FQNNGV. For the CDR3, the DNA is TGTGCCAGCCGCCAGGGGGGGGCCGGGACTGAAGCTTTCTTT. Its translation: CASRQGGAGTEAFF.

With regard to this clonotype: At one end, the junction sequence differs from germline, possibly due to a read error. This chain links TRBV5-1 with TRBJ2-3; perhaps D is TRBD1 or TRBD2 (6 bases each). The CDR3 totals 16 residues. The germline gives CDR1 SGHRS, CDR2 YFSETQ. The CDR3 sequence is CSSSRPGAALTDTQYF. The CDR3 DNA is TGCTCCAGCAGCCGCCCGGGGGCGGCCCTCACAGATACGCAGTATTTT.

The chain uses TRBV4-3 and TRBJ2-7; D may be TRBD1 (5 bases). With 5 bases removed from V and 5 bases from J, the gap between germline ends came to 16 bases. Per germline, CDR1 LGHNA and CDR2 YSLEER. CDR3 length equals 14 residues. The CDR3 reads CASSSTQVLNEQYF. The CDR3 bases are TGCGCCAGCAGCTCGACACAGGTGCTGAACGAGCAGTACTTC.

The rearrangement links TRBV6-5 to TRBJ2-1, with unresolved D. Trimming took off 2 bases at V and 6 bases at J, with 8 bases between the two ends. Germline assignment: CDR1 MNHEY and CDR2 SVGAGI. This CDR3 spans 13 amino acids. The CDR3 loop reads CASSYEWPNEQFF. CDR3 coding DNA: TGTGCCAGCAGTTACGAGTGGCCCAATGAGCAGTTCTTC.

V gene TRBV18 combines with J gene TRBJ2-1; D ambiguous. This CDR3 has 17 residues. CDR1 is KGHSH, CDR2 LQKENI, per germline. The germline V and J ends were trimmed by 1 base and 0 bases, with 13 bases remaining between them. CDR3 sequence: CASSPRHPQDSYNEQFF. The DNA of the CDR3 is TGTGCCAGCTCACCACGTCACCCTCAGGACTCCTACAATGAGCAGTTCTTC.

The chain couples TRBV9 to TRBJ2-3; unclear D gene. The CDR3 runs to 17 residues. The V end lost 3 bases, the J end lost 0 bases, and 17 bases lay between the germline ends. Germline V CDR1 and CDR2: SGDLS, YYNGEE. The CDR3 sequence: CASSGVSGASSTDTQYF. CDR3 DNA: TGTGCCAGCAGCGGGGTGAGTGGCGCATCTAGCACAGATACGCAGTATTTT.

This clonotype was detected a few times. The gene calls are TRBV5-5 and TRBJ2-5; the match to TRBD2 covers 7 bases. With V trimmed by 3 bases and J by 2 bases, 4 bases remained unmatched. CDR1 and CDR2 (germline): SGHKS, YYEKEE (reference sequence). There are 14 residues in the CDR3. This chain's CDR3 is CASSYAGEQETQYF. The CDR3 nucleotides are TGTGCCAGCAGCTACGCGGGGGAGCAAGAGACCCAGTACTTC.

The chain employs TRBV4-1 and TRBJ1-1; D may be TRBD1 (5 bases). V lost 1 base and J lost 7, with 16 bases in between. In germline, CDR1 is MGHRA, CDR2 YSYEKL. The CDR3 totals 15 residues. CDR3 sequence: CASSQAHGGLVEAFF. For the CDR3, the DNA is TGCGCCAGCAGCCAAGCTCACGGGGGGTTGGTTGAAGCTTTCTTT.

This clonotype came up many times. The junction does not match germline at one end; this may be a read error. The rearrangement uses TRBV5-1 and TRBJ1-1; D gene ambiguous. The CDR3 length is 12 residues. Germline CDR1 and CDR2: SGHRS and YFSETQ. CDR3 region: CASSLGDTEAFF. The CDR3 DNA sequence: TGTGCCAGCAGTTTAGGAGACACTGAAGCTTTCTTT.

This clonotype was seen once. The CDR3 region has the DNA TGTGCCAGCAGTGAGGTTACCCCGGGCTACACCTTC. It specifies CASSEVTPGYTF. This chain joins TRBV2 and TRBJ1-2; D ambiguous. The CDR3 consists of 12 residues. From germline, CDR1 is SNHLY and CDR2 FYNNEI. V was clipped by 3 bases and J by 8 bases, with 10 bases between them.